This passage covers 32 T cell receptor beta chains from one sample sequenced in a study of response to subunit inactivated influenza vaccine (dated by TCRdb to the late 2010s). The protocol used for the library was RT-PCR. The instrument given in TCRdb is Illumina HiSeq 2500. Using fastp at Q25 and MiXCR, TCRdb reprocessed the public reads and kept productive beta chains. One record per CDR3 amino acid sequence lists the most common genes and DNA. The table for this sample lists 500,000 or so distinct CDR3 sequences; approximately 15% of them were counted only once. Less than 4% of the sample comes from the top ten. The specimen comprised CD4+ T cells sorted from PBMCs, sampled roughly 24 months after vaccination. The receptor set was obtained from a man aged 50-75 years who received an inactivated influenza vaccine. Donor details come from another sample of the same person, matched by shared clones.

This clonotype showed up just a few times. This rearrangement joins TRBV10-1 to TRBJ2-1, with 8 bases aligning to TRBD2. This CDR3 comprises 13 residues. Trimming cost V 5 bases and J 8 bases; bases outside gene matches: 5. Germline CDR1 WNHNN, CDR2 SYGVQD (reference sequence). In DNA, the CDR3 is TGCGCCAGCAGTCGCGGGGGGTCCGATGAGCAGTTCTTC. Its translation: CASSRGGSDEQFF.

This clonotype was detected a few times. V usage is TRBV10-3 and J usage is TRBJ1-1, with TRBD1 identical over 7 bases. The V and J ends lost 4 bases and 8 bases, in that order; junction bases with no gene match: 4. The germline V gene has CDR1 ENHRY and CDR2 SYGVKD. There are 12 residues in the CDR3. CDR3 sequence (DNA): TGTGCCATCAGTGTAGGGACAGACGAAGCTTTCTTT. Its translation is CAISVGTDEAFF.

This clonotype was recorded at least ten times. V is TRBV20-1 and J is TRBJ2-2; D is ambiguous. Germline V CDR1 and CDR2: DFQATT, SNEGSKA (reference sequence). The CDR3 extends over 16 amino acids. Trimming removed 0 bases at V and 2 bases at J, with 13 bases between. CDR3 amino acids: CSARDKKQSNTGELFF. Here the CDR3 DNA reads TGCAGTGCTAGAGATAAGAAGCAGAGTAACACCGGGGAGCTGTTTTTT.

The V gene is TRBV7-8, the J gene TRBJ2-2, with 8 bases matching TRBD2. The length of the CDR3 is 15 residues. From germline, CDR1 is SGHVS and CDR2 FQNEAQ. V lost 7 bases to trimming and J lost 5 bases; unmatched junction nucleotides: 9. This CDR3 is CASTPGVAGTGELFF. In DNA, the CDR3 is TGTGCCAGCACCCCTGGAGTAGCGGGAACCGGGGAGCTGTTTTTT. Full variable domain (remainder filled in from reference TRBV7-8 and TRBJ2-2): GAGVSQSPRYKVAKRGQDVALRCDPISGHVSLFWYQQALGQGPEFLTYFQNEAQLDKSGLPSDRFFAERPEGSVSTLKIQRTQQEDSAVYLCASTPGVAGTGELFFGEGSRLTVL.

The rearrangement links TRBV3-1 to TRBJ1-1; 7 positions agree with TRBD1. With 1 base clipped from V and 6 bases from J, the junction kept 8 bases outside the gene matches. The CDR3 spans 15 residues. Germline V gives CDR1 LGHDT, CDR2 YNNKEL (reference sequence). CDR3 loop: CASSQGKGAVAEAFF. For the CDR3, the DNA is TGTGCCAGCAGCCAAGGAAAGGGGGCGGTTGCTGAAGCTTTCTTT.

The gene calls are TRBV29-1 and TRBJ1-4, with TRBD1 identical over 7 bases. Germline V lookup: CDR1 SQVTM, CDR2 ANQGSEA. There are 12 residues in the CDR3. The CDR3 is CSATGSDEKLFF. The CDR3 bases are TGCAGTGCGACAGGGAGCGATGAAAAACTGTTTTTT.

This clonotype was observed a few times. V is TRBV4-2 and J is TRBJ1-6; D might be TRBD1 (5 bases). With 0 bases removed from V and 10 bases from J, the gap between germline ends came to 10 bases. This CDR3 comprises 14 residues. Germline assignment: CDR1 LGHNA and CDR2 YNFKEQ. The CDR3 bases are TGTGCCAGCAGCCAAGATCGGGGGGTCTCACCCCTCCACTTT. Translation gives CASSQDRGVSPLHF.

This clonotype turned up a few times. The rearrangement links TRBV29-1 to TRBJ2-5; possibly TRBD2 for D (6 bases). This CDR3 is built from 12 residues. Trimming shortened V by 4 bases and J by 7 bases, and 13 bases separated the two germline ends. Per the germline V gene, CDR1 is SQVTM and CDR2 is ANQGSEA. The CDR3 coding sequence is TGCAGCGTTGGGAGCAGGAGGGGGACCCAGTACTTC. This gives the protein CSVGSRRGTQYF.

This chain joins TRBV20-1 and TRBJ2-2, with 9 bases aligning to TRBD2. This CDR3 has 20 residues. The V and J ends lost 0 bases and 0 bases, in that order; junction bases with no gene match: 14. CDR1 is DFQATT, CDR2 SNEGSKA, per germline (reference sequence). CDR3 in amino acids: CSAREPDSGGRRSNTGELFF. The CDR3 DNA follows: TGCAGTGCTAGAGAGCCTGACAGCGGGGGGCGGAGATCGAACACCGGGGAGCTGTTTTTT.

The V gene is TRBV20-1, the J gene TRBJ2-5, with D possibly matching TRBD2 (5 bases). Deletions cut 1 base from V and 5 bases from J, with 11 bases between. This CDR3 is 13 amino acids long. Per germline, CDR1 DFQATT and CDR2 SNEGSKA (reference sequence). CDR3 in amino acids: CSARGSGGETQYF. For the CDR3, the DNA is TGCAGTGCTAGAGGGTCAGGCGGGGAGACCCAGTACTTC.

This sequence joins TRBV28 and TRBJ1-1; D gene uncertain. Trimming pared 7 bases from V and 1 base from J, leaving 4 bases between. This CDR3 spans 11 amino acids. CDR1 MDHEN and CDR2 SYDVKM come from the germline V gene. The CDR3 coding sequence is TGTGCCAGCACTCAGAACACTGAAGCTTTCTTT. Translated: CASTQNTEAFF.

This clonotype was recorded many times. The V gene is TRBV12-3 or TRBV12-4, the J gene TRBJ2-7, with D perhaps TRBD1 (5 bases). The germline V and J ends were trimmed by 5 bases and 0 bases, with 11 bases remaining between them. This CDR3 comprises 14 residues. CDR3 nucleotide sequence: TGTGCCAGCAGTAAGACAGCGAGCTCCTACGAGCAGTACTTC. This encodes CASSKTASSYEQYF.

The sample holds a few counts of this clonotype. The chain has TRBV20-1 and TRBJ1-2; TRBD1 is a possible D gene (5 bases). The V gene's germline CDR1 is DFQATT and CDR2 SNEGSKA (reference sequence). Trimming took off 3 bases at V and 1 base at J, with 12 bases between the two ends. The CDR3 extends over 14 amino acids. Here the CDR3 reads CSASMRGLNYGYTF. The CDR3 DNA is TGCAGTGCTAGCATGCGGGGCCTTAACTATGGCTACACCTTC.

The V and J genes are TRBV10-3 and TRBJ1-1; TRBD1 agrees at 7 bases. J gave up 5 bases and V 6 bases, and 15 bases lay outside the gene matches. This CDR3 is built from 16 residues. The germline V gene encodes CDR1 ENHRY and CDR2 SYGVKD. CDR3 sequence (DNA): TGTGCCATCAGGCCGGGACAGAGACTTCGATGGACTGAAGCTTTCTTT. The encoded protein is CAIRPGQRLRWTEAFF.

The rearrangement links TRBV7-2 to TRBJ2-1; D gene uncertain. Trimming cost V 1 base and J 9 bases, with 13 bases left between them. The CDR3 contains 14 residues. Germline CDR1 and CDR2: SGHTA and FQGNSA. The CDR3 region has the DNA TGTGCCAGCAGCTTAGACAGACCCTCCCCTGAGCAGTTCTTC. As protein: CASSLDRPSPEQFF.

This clonotype was seen repeatedly, ten times or more. The V gene is TRBV7-9, the J gene TRBJ2-1; 7 bases align to TRBD1. With 7 bases clipped from V and 3 bases from J, the junction kept 9 bases outside the gene matches. Germline CDR1 is SEHNR and CDR2 is FQNEAQ (reference sequence). This CDR3 comprises 15 residues. This chain's CDR3 is CASTRTGTDYNEQFF. The CDR3 region has the DNA TGTGCCAGCACCAGGACCGGGACAGACTACAATGAGCAGTTCTTC.

CDR3 in amino acids: CASSGWERSTDTQYF. CDR3 sequence (DNA): TGCGCCAGCAGCGGGTGGGAGAGGAGCACAGATACGCAGTATTTT. This chain links TRBV5-1 with TRBJ2-3; a possible D gene is TRBD2 (5 bases). Germline values: CDR1 SGHRS, CDR2 YFSETQ. V was trimmed by 4 bases and J by 0 bases, leaving 12 bases between them. The CDR3 spans 15 residues.

In DNA, the CDR3 is TGTGCCAGCAGCCCAATGAGGCTACCCATCGGGGAGACCCAGTACTTC. It encodes CASSPMRLPIGETQYF. The chain couples TRBV7-2 to TRBJ2-5; D uncertain. This CDR3 spans 16 amino acids. V lost 5 bases, J lost 5 bases, and 21 bases lay in between. Germline V lookup: CDR1 SGHTA, CDR2 FQGNSA.

Many counts were recorded for this clonotype. The V gene is TRBV5-1, the J gene TRBJ2-6; no firm D call. Germline loops: CDR1 SGHRS, CDR2 YFSETQ. Deletions cut 0 bases from V and 0 bases from J, with 4 bases between. The CDR3 sequence is 15 residues long. The CDR3 spells CASSLGHSGANVLTF. For the CDR3, the DNA is TGCGCCAGCAGCTTGGGACACTCTGGGGCCAACGTCCTGACTTTC.

This clonotype was picked up many times. V usage is TRBV19 and J usage is TRBJ1-5, with D unclear. CDR1 and CDR2 (germline): LNHDA, SQIVND (reference sequence). V lost 3 bases to trimming and J lost 4 bases, with 7 bases between them. This CDR3 spans 13 amino acids. The CDR3 DNA follows: TGTGCCAGTAGTATGACGGGTAATCAGCCCCAGCATTTT. Its protein product is CASSMTGNQPQHF.

This chain uses TRBV19 with TRBJ1-5, with TRBD1 identical over 8 bases. This CDR3 spans 15 amino acids. V lost 6 bases and J lost 4; bases outside the gene matches: 8. Germline lookup yields CDR1 LNHDA and CDR2 SQIVND (reference sequence). CDR3 amino acids: CASRFGTGPNQPQHF. As DNA, the CDR3 is TGTGCCAGTAGGTTCGGGACAGGCCCAAATCAGCCCCAGCATTTT.

The chain recombines TRBV11-2 with TRBJ2-5; no clear D. Trimming left V 3 bases short and J 3 bases short, with 14 bases between. The CDR3 contains 15 residues. Looked up from germline, CDR1 is SGHAT and CDR2 is FQNNGV. CDR3 residues: CASSFSPNSEETQYF. The CDR3 DNA reads TGTGCCAGCAGCTTCAGCCCGAATTCTGAAGAGACCCAGTACTTC.

This clonotype was counted ten times or more. V gene TRBV12-3 or TRBV12-4 combines with J gene TRBJ2-2; D is undetermined. Trimming removed 3 bases from V and 10 bases from J, with 9 bases in between. This CDR3 contains 12 residues. CDR3 bases: TGTGCCAGCAGTTTGAGAGCTGTGGAGCTGTTTTTT. Protein product: CASSLRAVELFF.

In its sample, this clonotype was seen a few times. The chain has TRBV29-1 and TRBJ2-1; D is ambiguous. CDR1 and CDR2 (germline): SQVTM, ANQGSEA. The CDR3 has 12 residues. Here the CDR3 DNA reads TGCACTACGGCCCAGCGATTGAATGAGCAGTTCTTC. Amino acids: CTTAQRLNEQFF.

This clonotype was detected a few times. CDR3 sequence reads: CASSSTGLANDEQFF. The CDR3 nucleotides read TGTGCCAGCAGTTCAACGGGACTAGCTAACGATGAGCAGTTCTTC. The chain carries TRBV2 and TRBJ2-1; 9 bases are a match to TRBD2. This CDR3 contains 15 residues. Germline V gene lookup returns CDR1 SNHLY and CDR2 FYNNEI. Trimming took 5 bases from V and 8 from J; bases not matched to a gene: 10.

The V gene is TRBV5-1, the J gene TRBJ2-1, with TRBD2 matching over 15 bases. The end of the DNA fits TRBJ2-7 better, so the J call may be wrong. The CDR3 has 16 amino acids. Germline V gene lookup returns CDR1 SGHRS and CDR2 YFSETQ. The CDR3 bases are TGCGCCAGCAGCCCCGGACTAGCGGGAGGGTCCAATGAGCAGTACTTC. Amino acids: CASSPGLAGGSNEQYF.

CDR3 nucleotides: TGTGCCAGCAGTTACGTCAGGGGCAGCCCCTACGAGCAGTACTTC. Its protein product is CASSYVRGSPYEQYF. The V gene is TRBV6-5, the J gene TRBJ2-7; D may be TRBD1 (6 bases). The V gene's germline CDR1 is MNHEY and CDR2 SVGAGI. V was clipped by 2 bases and J by 2 bases, with 13 bases between them. This CDR3 has 15 amino acids.

The J gene is TRBJ1-2, the V gene TRBV20-1, with D maybe TRBD1 (5 bases). The CDR3 totals 12 residues. The ends were cut back, 5 bases at V and 8 bases at J, with 15 bases in the middle. Germline V gene sequence: CDR1 DFQATT, CDR2 SNEGSKA (reference sequence). CDR3 sequence: CSAVTGTKGYTF. The CDR3 DNA reads as TGCAGTGCTGTGACCGGGACCAAGGGCTACACCTTC.

This clonotype was counted ten times or more. The chain combines TRBV7-6 with TRBJ2-7, with 9 bases lining up with TRBD1. The V gene's germline CDR1 is SGHVS and CDR2 FNYEAQ. Germline trimming cut 1 base from V and 3 bases from J; bases unmatched to any gene: 4. The CDR3 length is 15 residues. The CDR3 coding sequence is TGTGCCAGCAGCTTAGTTGGACAGGGGAACTACGAGCAGTACTTC. Residues: CASSLVGQGNYEQYF.

As for this clonotype: A much larger clone is a single base away; this may be a read error. The gene calls are TRBV12-3 or TRBV12-4 and TRBJ1-3; 7 bases match TRBD1. CDR3 size: 14 residues. V gave up 5 bases and J gave up 0 bases; unmatched junction bases: 1. CDR3 bases: TGTGCCAGCAGTGGGGACAGCTCTGGAAACACCATATATTTT. Amino acids: CASSGDSSGNTIYF.

This chain links TRBV6-5 with TRBJ1-2; D is ambiguous. Trimming cost V 0 bases and J 0 bases, with 11 bases left between them. Germline values: CDR1 MNHEY, CDR2 SVGAGI. The CDR3 sequence is 16 residues long. The CDR3 DNA reads as TGTGCCAGCAGTTACTCCCCGGCGGAAGCTAACTATGGCTACACCTTC. Residues: CASSYSPAEANYGYTF.

This clonotype was picked up a small number of times. The V and J genes are TRBV19 and TRBJ2-3; D is perhaps TRBD2 (5 bases). Germline loops: CDR1 LNHDA, CDR2 SQIVND (reference sequence). V lost 7 bases and J 3 bases, leaving 14 bases between the germline ends. CDR3 length: 14 residues. CDR3: CASTPPGETDTQYF. CDR3 in DNA: TGTGCCAGTACCCCCCCCGGGGAAACAGATACGCAGTATTTT.